The 17 T cell receptor beta chains presented below share a single source sample, sequenced in a study of T cell responses to AZD1222 COVID-19 vaccine. Measured with immunoSEQ multiplex PCR; TCRdb has only the in-frame clones, and not every one. The sample lists some 90,000 clones, around nine tenths occurring once. The sample here was peripheral blood, taken on day 0 of AZD1222 vaccination. Every receptor here comes from an adult in good health.

The chain has TRBV6-5 and TRBJ1-1; perhaps TRBD1 as D (6 bases). Trimming cost V 7 bases and J 2 bases, with 11 bases left between them. The CDR3 spans 13 residues. The germline gives CDR1 MNHEY, CDR2 SVGAGI. In DNA form, the CDR3 reads TGTGCCAGCACCGGACAGATAAACACTGAAGCTTTCTTT. This translates into CASTGQINTEAFF.

V is TRBV25-1 and J is TRBJ1-1; no definite D call. Trimming cost V 4 bases and J 1 base, with 7 bases left between them. CDR3 length equals 13 residues. Germline CDR1 is MGHDK and CDR2 is SYGVNS. In nucleotides, the CDR3 is TGTGCCAGCAGTGGTCAGGAGAACACTGAAGCTTTCTTT. Residues: CASSGQENTEAFF.

This clone was observed a single time. V gene TRBV11-1 combines with J gene TRBJ2-1, with a tentative D call TRBD2 (5 bases). The germline V gene encodes CDR1 SGHAT and CDR2 FQDESV (reference sequence). With 1 base removed from V and 5 bases from J, the gap between germline ends came to 9 bases. The CDR3 is made up of 14 amino acids. Here the CDR3 DNA reads TGTGCCAGCAGCTTAGTACTAGTTGACAATGAGCAGTTCTTC. Protein product: CASSLVLVDNEQFF. Full variable domain (missing parts from reference TRBV11-1 and TRBJ2-1): EAEVAQSPRYKITEKSQAVAFWCDPISGHATLYWYRQILGQGPELLVQFQDESVVDDSQLPKDRFSAERLKGVDSTLKIQPAELGDSAMYLCASSLVLVDNEQFFGPGTRLTVL.

The chain uses TRBV6-5 and TRBJ1-1; D is unclear. The CDR3 sequence is 15 residues long. The V and J ends lost 4 bases and 0 bases respectively, with 12 bases between them. Germline loops: CDR1 MNHEY, CDR2 SVGAGI. The CDR3 is CASSSKQNLNTEAFF. As DNA, the CDR3 is TGTGCCAGCAGTTCTAAACAGAATTTGAACACTGAAGCTTTCTTT.

This chain connects TRBV28 to TRBJ2-2; D unclear. From germline, CDR1 is MDHEN and CDR2 SYDVKM. This CDR3 has 11 amino acids. V gave up 6 bases and J gave up 9 bases, with 8 bases separating them. CDR3 in amino acids: CASRTARELFF. The DNA for the CDR3 is TGTGCCAGCAGGACCGCCCGGGAGCTGTTTTTT. The variable domain in full, with the rest retrieved from reference TRBV28 and TRBJ2-2, is DVKVTQSSRYLVKRTGEKVFLECVQDMDHENMFWYRQDPGLGLRLIYFSYDVKMKEKGDIPEGYSVSREKKERFSLILESASTNQTSMYLCASRTARELFFGEGSRLTVL.

This clone was detected only once. The chain is built from TRBV3-1 (or the pseudogene TRBV3-2) and TRBJ2-3; TRBD2 might be the D (6 bases). The germline V gene encodes CDR1 LGHDT and CDR2 YNNKEL (reference sequence). V lost 4 bases, J lost 6 bases, and 17 bases lay in between. CDR3 length equals 15 residues. DNA for the CDR3: TGTGCCAGCAGCCTAAACGGGGGACCTTCCGATACGCAGTATTTT. Its translation: CASSLNGGPSDTQYF.

The rearrangement joins TRBV6-5 to TRBJ2-3; D remains unclear. The germline V gene encodes CDR1 MNHEY and CDR2 SVGAGI. The CDR3 has 14 amino acids. V lost 6 bases, J lost 2 bases, and 12 bases lay in between. CDR3 sequence: CASRSRVLTDTQYF. In DNA form, the CDR3 reads TGTGCCAGCAGAAGCAGAGTCCTCACAGATACGCAGTATTTT.

J is TRBJ1-3 and V is TRBV4-2; unclear D gene. CDR1 and CDR2 from the germline V gene are LGHNA and YNFKEQ. The CDR3 totals 15 residues. With 1 base removed from V and 4 bases from J, the gap between germline ends came to 11 bases. CDR3 protein: CASSQARVGGNTIYF. The CDR3 DNA sequence: TGTGCCAGCAGCCAAGCCCGGGTCGGAGGAAACACCATATATTTT.

J is TRBJ1-2 and V is TRBV27; D is undetermined. Germline-derived CDR1 and CDR2 are MNHEY and SMNVEV (reference sequence). V lost 2 bases, J lost 2 bases, and 21 bases lay in between. This CDR3 has 18 amino acids. The CDR3 DNA sequence: TGTGCCAGCAGTTTAGAAGGCCCCGACCGCAAACGAAACTATGGCTACACCTTC. Its translation: CASSLEGPDRKRNYGYTF.

The V gene is TRBV18, the J gene TRBJ1-2; 7 bases align to TRBD1. The CDR3 has 14 residues. The trim removed 3 bases at V and 1 base at J, leaving 2 bases unmatched. Germline CDR1 KGHSH, CDR2 LQKENI. CDR3 DNA sequence: TGTGCCAGCTCACCGAGACAGGGTAACTATGGCTACACCTTC. Amino acid sequence: CASSPRQGNYGYTF.

The V and J genes are TRBV7-3 and TRBJ2-1; a weak D match, TRBD2 (5 bases). CDR3 length: 17 amino acids. Looked up from germline, CDR1 is SGHTA and CDR2 is FQGTGA. The ends were cut back, 5 bases at V and 8 bases at J, with 25 bases in the middle. This chain's CDR3 is CASSPKPRDPKRDEQFF. CDR3 DNA: TGTGCCAGCAGCCCCAAACCCCGAGACCCCAAGAGGGATGAGCAGTTCTTC.

This rearrangement joins TRBV6-5 to TRBJ1-6; no clear D gene. The CDR3 loop spans 13 amino acids. V was cut by 7 bases and J by 7 bases, with 11 bases left in between. CDR1 is MNHEY and CDR2 is SVGAGI in the germline V gene. The CDR3 loop is CASIWASNSPLHF. The CDR3 nucleotides are TGTGCCAGCATCTGGGCATCAAATTCACCCCTCCACTTT.

The chain links TRBV19 to TRBJ2-5, with D possibly TRBD2 on 6 matching bases. Germline CDR1 is LNHDA and CDR2 is SQIVND (reference sequence). The CDR3 length is 13 residues. V lost 6 bases and J 0 bases, leaving 8 bases between the germline ends. CDR3 amino acids: CASSAGNQETQYF. In DNA, the CDR3 is TGTGCCAGTAGCGCGGGGAACCAAGAGACCCAGTACTTC.

V and J are TRBV27 and TRBJ1-2; 9 bases match TRBD1. CDR1 is MNHEY and CDR2 is SMNVEV in the germline V gene (reference sequence). This CDR3 contains 15 residues. Losses at the gene ends were 8 bases for V and 4 bases for J; bases not matched to a gene: 11. In DNA, the CDR3 is TGTGCCAGCGGATCTGGACAGGGGATCGGCTATGGCTACACCTTC. Protein: CASGSGQGIGYGYTF.

The rearrangement joins TRBV27 to TRBJ1-1, with D maybe TRBD1 (5 bases). This CDR3 has 14 amino acids. The V and J ends lost 4 bases and 4 bases respectively, with 13 bases between them. Germline V lookup: CDR1 MNHEY, CDR2 SMNVEV (reference sequence). The CDR3 protein is CASSYQGDGTEAFF. The CDR3 nucleotides read TGTGCCAGCAGTTATCAGGGTGACGGCACTGAAGCTTTCTTT.

The chain couples TRBV5-1 to TRBJ2-1, with D perhaps assigned TRBD1 or TRBD2 (5 bases each). The length of the CDR3 is 13 residues. The V end lost 0 bases, the J end lost 8 bases, and 9 bases lay between the germline ends. CDR1 and CDR2 (germline): SGHRS, YFSETQ. Here the CDR3 reads CASSLDVGDEQFF. The CDR3 DNA sequence: TGCGCCAGCAGCTTGGATGTGGGGGATGAGCAGTTCTTC. The full variable domain, with the rest looked up from reference TRBV5-1 and TRBJ2-1, is KAGVTQTPRYLIKTRGQQVTLSCSPISGHRSVSWYQQTPGQGLQFLFEYFSETQRNKGNFPGRFSGRQFSNSRSEMNVSTLELGDSALYLCASSLDVGDEQFFGPGTRLTVL.

This clone was found once. The chain joins TRBV6-5 to TRBJ1-2; D remains unclear. Germline-derived CDR1 and CDR2 are MNHEY and SVGAGI. Trimming shortened V by 2 bases and J by 2 bases, and 12 bases separated the two germline ends. This CDR3 is built from 15 residues. The CDR3 nucleotides are TGTGCCAGCAGTTACGTCGCAGGACCGAACTATGGCTACACCTTC. This sequence encodes CASSYVAGPNYGYTF.